Here is one TCR beta chain with its context. The source of the sample is a study of T-cell memory formation after mild COVID-19. MiXCR, applied by TCRdb to the 5' RACE reads, yields one record per CDR3 protein. Seen here are about 110,000 distinct CDR3 sequences, roughly a sixth observed once, and the top ten hold around 5.5%. The receptor was derived from a man aged 18 to 29 who had mild COVID-19 (a few samples of this study predate the infection). Cell type and time point are not known. Material: PBMCs or a T cell subset sorted from them (not recorded which).

CDR3 amino acids: CASSEEWAGRDEQFF. CDR3 DNA: TGTGCCAGCAGTGAAGAATGGGCAGGGAGGGATGAGCAGTTCTTC. The genes are TRBV2 and TRBJ2-1; 7 nucleotides align to TRBD2. Trimming took 1 base from V and 8 from J; bases not matched to a gene: 8. The germline V gene encodes CDR1 SNHLY and CDR2 FYNNEI. This CDR3 contains 15 residues.